Given below is one TCR beta chain in context. Its antigen is still unknown. No base-level quality is on record; no much larger clone is a single base apart. The sequencer listed for this sample is Illumina HiSeq 1500. TCRdb itself trimmed the public reads at Q25 with fastp, ran MiXCR and retained productive beta chains. Each CDR3 protein appears once, grouped with its most common genes and DNA. For this sample the table gives tens of thousands of distinct CDR3 sequences, of which approximately 20% were detected only once. The ten largest clones add up to about a fifth of the sample. Including the terminal cysteine and phenylalanine, the CDR3 comprises 15 residues. Only the CDR3 part of the read is kept: 45 bases, read in frame from the first base. V lost 5 bases and J lost 10 bases, and the count of bases not matched to a germline gene is 11. For CDR1 and CDR2, the germline V gene lists SGHTA and FQGNSA.

The entry originates in a study of T cell repertoires in cytomegalovirus infection (dated 2019 in TCRdb). As for the study more broadly: Donor HLA type was relevant to the analysis, because carriage of CMV infection together with the matching HLA type was indicated by public TCR beta signatures.

What the study reported, not specific to this receptor: In both this cohort and an independent cohort of approximately 350 donors, the cumulative frequency of public TCR beta family members distinguished carriers of CMV infection plus the relevant HLA type. In the ex vivo response, HLA-C-restricted CMV-specific TCR beta clonotypes were dominant, and in two of eight donors the single most frequent clonotype came from this HLA-C-restricted group.

The receptor comes from a human donor in good health (CMV status not recorded). Some clones in this sample may be carry-over from other donors' samples. The specimen was PBMCs, sequenced either directly or after in vitro stimulation (not recorded which). The sequence is built from TRBV7-2 and TRBJ1-6, with 7 central nucleotides matching TRBD1. The CDR3 has the sequence CASSRSGQVESPLHF. Read as DNA, the sequence is TGTGCCAGCAGCCGCTCAGGACAGGTGGAGTCACCCCTCCACTTT.